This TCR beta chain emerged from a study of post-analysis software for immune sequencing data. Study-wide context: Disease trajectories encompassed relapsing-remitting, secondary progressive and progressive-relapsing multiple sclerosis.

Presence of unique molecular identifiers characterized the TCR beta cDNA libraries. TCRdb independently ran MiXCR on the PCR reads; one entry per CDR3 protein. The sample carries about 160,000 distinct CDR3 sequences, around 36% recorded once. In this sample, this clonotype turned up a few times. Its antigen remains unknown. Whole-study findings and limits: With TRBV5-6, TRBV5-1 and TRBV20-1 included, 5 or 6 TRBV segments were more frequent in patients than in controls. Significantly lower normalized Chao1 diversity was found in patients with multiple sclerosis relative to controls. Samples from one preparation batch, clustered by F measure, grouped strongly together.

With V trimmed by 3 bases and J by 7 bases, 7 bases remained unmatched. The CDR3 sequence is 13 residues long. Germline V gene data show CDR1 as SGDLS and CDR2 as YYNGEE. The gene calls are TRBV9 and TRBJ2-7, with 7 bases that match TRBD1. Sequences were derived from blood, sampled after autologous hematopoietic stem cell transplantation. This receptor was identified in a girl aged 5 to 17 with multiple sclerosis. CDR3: CASSAGTEGEQYF. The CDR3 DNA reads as TGTGCCAGCAGCGCAGGGACAGAAGGAGAGCAGTACTTC.